The 18 T cell receptor beta chains below all came from one sample that was sequenced in a study of Ad26.COV2.S vaccination and SARS-CoV-2 variants. Assay: immunoSEQ multiplex PCR; the TCRdb copy retains only in-frame clones and omits some. Counted here are about 680,000 clones, roughly 90% occurring once; the ten biggest clones make up over 1.3%. Noted treatment: 15 to 20 received Ad26.COV2.S at low or high dose, single or two shots; about 5 received placebo; per-sample allocation not given. Each sample was drawn 63 days after the first injection (of vaccine or placebo). This material consisted of peripheral blood, taken in a trial of Ad26.COV2.S vaccine versus placebo. The receptor source for this set is a person between 18 and 59 years old who received the Ad26.COV2.S COVID-19 vaccine or a placebo.

DNA of the CDR3: TGTGCCAGCAGCCGACCTGCTGACAGGGCTGAGCAGTTCTTC. Its protein is CASSRPADRAEQFF. The rearrangement joins TRBV11-2 to TRBJ2-1, with 7 bases identical to TRBD1. CDR3 length: 14 residues. Trimming took 5 bases from V and 9 from J; bases not matched to a gene: 10. The germline CDR1 and CDR2 sequences are SGHAT and FQNNGV.

This clone was observed once. The rearrangement links TRBV7-9 to TRBJ2-2, with D uncertain. The CDR3 consists of 11 residues. Trimming stripped 4 bases from V and 6 bases from J, with 3 bases between. Per germline, CDR1 SEHNR and CDR2 FQNEAQ (reference sequence). In DNA, the CDR3 is TGTGCCAGCAGCTACGCCGGGGAGCTGTTTTTT. It yields the protein CASSYAGELFF. The full variable domain, rest sourced from reference TRBV7-9 and TRBJ2-2, is DTGVSQNPRHKITKRGQNVTFRCDPISEHNRLYWYRQTLGQGPEFLTYFQNEAQLEKSRLLSDRFSAERPKGSFSTLEIQRTEQGDSAMYLCASSYAGELFFGEGSRLTVL.

This sequence joins TRBV11-2 and TRBJ2-1; possible D gene TRBD2, 6 bases. V lost 1 base to trimming and J lost 5 bases, with 12 bases between them. Germline V gene sequence: CDR1 SGHAT, CDR2 FQNNGV. The CDR3 loop spans 15 amino acids. This CDR3 is CASSLGRAVDNEQFF. In nucleotides, the CDR3 is TGTGCCAGCAGCTTAGGGAGGGCGGTCGACAATGAGCAGTTCTTC.

V and J are TRBV29-1 and TRBJ2-1; D is unresolved. The V gene's germline CDR1 is SQVTM and CDR2 ANQGSEA. This CDR3 contains 12 residues. V was trimmed by 4 bases and J by 0 bases, leaving 4 bases between them. CDR3 coding DNA: TGCAGCGTTGTTATCTCCTACAATGAGCAGTTCTTC. Amino acids: CSVVISYNEQFF.

The rearrangement uses TRBV6-6 and TRBJ2-3; 7 bases agree with TRBD1. The CDR3 contains 14 residues. Trimming at V came to 5 bases and at J to 2 bases, leaving 4 bases not matched to a gene. The germline V gene has CDR1 MNHNY and CDR2 SVGAGI (reference sequence). The CDR3 spells CASSRDRVTDTQYF. The CDR3 DNA follows: TGTGCCAGCAGTAGGGACAGAGTCACAGATACGCAGTATTTT.

This sequence joins TRBV2 and TRBJ2-1; the match to TRBD2 covers 14 bases. This CDR3 is built from 16 residues. Germline V CDR1 and CDR2: SNHLY, FYNNEI. The junction had 5 bases not matched to a gene; V was cut back by 7 bases and J by 3 bases. CDR3 amino acids: CASTRLAGGNYNEQFF. The CDR3 DNA reads TGTGCCAGCACCCGACTAGCGGGGGGGAACTACAATGAGCAGTTCTTC.

The genes are TRBV2 and TRBJ2-3, with D tentatively TRBD1 (5 bases). V was trimmed by 8 bases and J by 0 bases, leaving 21 bases between them. Germline lookup yields CDR1 SNHLY and CDR2 FYNNEI. This CDR3 region has 17 residues. CDR3 region: CASHQESNRHSTDTQYF. In DNA, the CDR3 is TGTGCCAGCCATCAGGAGAGTAACAGGCATAGCACAGATACGCAGTATTTT. Combining the CDR3 with reference TRBV2 and TRBJ2-3 gives the whole variable domain EPEVTQTPSHQVTQMGQEVILRCVPISNHLYFYWYRQILGQKVEFLVSFYNNEISEKSEIFDDQFSVERPDGSNFTLKIRSTKLEDSAMYFCASHQESNRHSTDTQYFGPGTRLTVL.

The chain couples TRBV5-1 to TRBJ2-5, with 8 bases identical to TRBD2. CDR3 length: 16 residues. Germline CDR1 and CDR2: SGHRS and YFSETQ. J gave up 4 bases and V 5 bases, and 13 bases lay outside the gene matches. The CDR3 here is CASSLRGADPGETQYF. The CDR3, as DNA: TGCGCCAGCAGTTTGCGGGGGGCCGATCCAGGAGAGACCCAGTACTTC.

This clone turned up a few times. The V and J genes are TRBV5-1 and TRBJ1-6, with a possible D match to TRBD1 (6 bases). CDR1 is SGHRS and CDR2 is YFSETQ in the germline V gene. Trimming left V 1 base short and J 4 bases short, with 9 bases between. The CDR3 extends over 15 amino acids. Here the CDR3 DNA reads TGCGCCAGCAGCTTGACAGGGACTTATAATTCACCCCTCCACTTT. This gives the protein CASSLTGTYNSPLHF.

This chain connects TRBV11-2 to TRBJ2-5, with 8 nucleotides matching TRBD2. The CDR3 loop spans 14 amino acids. V gave up 6 bases and J gave up 5 bases; unmatched junction bases: 8. CDR1 SGHAT and CDR2 FQNNGV come from the germline V gene. The CDR3 loop reads CASSPMGGGETQYF. The CDR3 DNA reads as TGTGCCAGCAGTCCCATGGGCGGGGGGGAGACCCAGTACTTC.

On this clone: Additional DNA sequences in this sample encode the identical CDR3. This chain connects TRBV9 to TRBJ2-7; 7 nucleotides align to TRBD1. The junction had 6 bases not matched to a gene; V was cut back by 4 bases and J by 2 bases. The CDR3 totals 14 residues. Germline V gene lookup returns CDR1 SGDLS and CDR2 YYNGEE. CDR3 nucleotide sequence: TGTGCCAGCAGCCCACGACAGGGTGCCTACGAGCAGTACTTC. Translating gives CASSPRQGAYEQYF.

The V gene is TRBV4-3, the J gene TRBJ1-3; 8 nucleotides align to TRBD1. With V trimmed by 1 base and J by 4 bases, 6 bases remained unmatched. CDR1 is LGHNA and CDR2 is YSLEER in the germline V gene. The CDR3 sequence is 16 residues long. CDR3 protein: CASSQGLTGAGNTIYF. The CDR3 coding sequence is TGCGCCAGCAGCCAAGGGTTGACAGGGGCAGGAAACACCATATATTTT.

J is TRBJ2-7 and V is TRBV30; D call uncertain. CDR3 size: 15 residues. V lost 2 bases and J lost 0, with 14 bases in between. In germline, CDR1 is GTSNPN, CDR2 SVGIG (reference sequence). The CDR3 DNA reads as TGTGCCTGGAGTCGGACCAGTCGATACTCCTACGAGCAGTACTTC. Its protein is CAWSRTSRYSYEQYF.

To note about this clone: The same CDR3 arises from other DNA sequences in this sample as well. V usage is TRBV2 and J usage is TRBJ2-5; either TRBD1 or TRBD2 may supply D (5 bases each). Per germline, CDR1 SNHLY and CDR2 FYNNEI. The germline V and J ends were trimmed by 6 bases and 2 bases, with 10 bases remaining between them. The CDR3 has 13 amino acids. The CDR3 loop reads CASSGTPQETQYF. The CDR3 nucleotides are TGTGCCAGCAGCGGGACGCCACAAGAGACCCAGTACTTC.

This clone occurred once. The rearrangement joins TRBV19 to TRBJ2-7; 11 bases map to TRBD2. The CDR3 sequence is 15 residues long. Germline values: CDR1 LNHDA, CDR2 SQIVND (reference sequence). V lost 6 bases and J lost 2; bases outside the gene matches: 6. CDR3 nucleotides: TGTGCCAGTAGCCGAGTAGCGGGAGGGCCCTACGAGCAGTACTTC. Translated: CASSRVAGGPYEQYF. Complete variable domain (other parts from reference TRBV19 and TRBJ2-7): DGGITQSPKYLFRKEGQNVTLSCEQNLNHDAMYWYRQDPGQGLRLIYYSQIVNDFQKGDIAEGYSVSREKKESFPLTVTSAQKNPTAFYLCASSRVAGGPYEQYFGPGTRLTVT.

This rearrangement joins TRBV19 to TRBJ1-5, with D possibly matching TRBD1 (6 bases). Germline lookup yields CDR1 LNHDA and CDR2 SQIVND (reference sequence). Trimming took 0 bases from V and 0 from J, leaving 12 bases between them. The length of the CDR3 is 17 residues. The CDR3 DNA follows: TGTGCCAGTAGTATAGATCGGGACATTGATAGCAATCAGCCCCAGCATTTT. This codes for CASSIDRDIDSNQPQHF.

The table lists this clone with a count of one. The chain joins TRBV6-4 to TRBJ2-7; TRBD1 matches 11 bases. The CDR3 spans 15 residues. With V trimmed by 4 bases and J by 3 bases, 5 bases remained unmatched. CDR1 is MRHNA, CDR2 SNTAGT, per germline. CDR3 region: CASSAGTGGSYEQYF. CDR3 bases: TGTGCCAGCAGTGCCGGGACAGGGGGTAGCTACGAGCAGTACTTC.

This clone was detected a few times. This chain connects TRBV18 to TRBJ1-1; 11 bases align to TRBD1. V gave up 3 bases and J gave up 0 bases; unmatched junction bases: 6. This CDR3 spans 17 amino acids. Germline V gene data show CDR1 as KGHSH and CDR2 as LQKENI. CDR3 sequence reads: CASSPGTGGLMNTEAFF. CDR3 nucleotides: TGTGCCAGCTCACCCGGGACAGGGGGTCTCATGAACACTGAAGCTTTCTTT. The entire variable domain, with the rest obtained from reference TRBV18 and TRBJ1-1, is as follows: NAGVMQNPRHLVRRRGQEARLRCSPMKGHSHVYWYRQLPEEGLKFMVYLQKENIIDESGMPKERFSAEFPKEGPSILRIQQVVRGDSAAYFCASSPGTGGLMNTEAFFGQGTRLTVV.